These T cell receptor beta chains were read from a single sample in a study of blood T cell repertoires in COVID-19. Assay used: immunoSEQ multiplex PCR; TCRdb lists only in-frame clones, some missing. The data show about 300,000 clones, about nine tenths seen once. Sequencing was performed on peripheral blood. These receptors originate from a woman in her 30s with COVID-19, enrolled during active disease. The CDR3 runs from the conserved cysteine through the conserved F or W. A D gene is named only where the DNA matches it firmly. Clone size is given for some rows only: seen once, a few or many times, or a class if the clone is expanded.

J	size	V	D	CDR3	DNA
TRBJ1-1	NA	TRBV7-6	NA	CASSQSPTAPYTEAFF	TGTGCCAGCAGCCAAAGCCCGACAGCCCCCTACACTGAAGCTTTCTTT
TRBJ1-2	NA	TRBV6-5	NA	CASSSQPGGYGYTF	TGTGCCAGCAGTTCCCAACCGGGGGGGTATGGCTACACCTTC
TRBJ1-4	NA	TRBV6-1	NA	CASSEGGGTLAPNEKLFF	TGTGCCAGCAGTGAAGGGGGGGGGACTCTCGCCCCCAATGAAAAACTGTTTTTT
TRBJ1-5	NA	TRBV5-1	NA	CASSEAFNQPQHF	TGCGCCAGCTCCGAAGCCTTCAATCAGCCCCAGCATTTT
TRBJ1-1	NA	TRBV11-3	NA	CASSPRVRVNTEAFF	TGTGCCAGCAGCCCCCGTGTCAGGGTGAACACTGAAGCTTTCTTT
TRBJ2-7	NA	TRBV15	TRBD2	CATSGYPGLPPYEQYF	TGTGCCACCAGCGGTTACCCGGGACTACCGCCCTACGAGCAGTACTTC
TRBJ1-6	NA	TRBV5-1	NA	CASSLAEWGSPLHF	TGCGCCAGCAGCTTGGCCGAGTGGGGCTCACCCCTCCACTTT
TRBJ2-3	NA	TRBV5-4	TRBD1	CASSLGGTGGRDTQYF	TGTGCCAGCAGCTTGGGGGGAACAGGGGGCCGGGATACGCAGTATTTT
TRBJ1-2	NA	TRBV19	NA	CASSIKGQNYGYTF	TGTGCCAGTAGTATAAAAGGACAGAACTATGGCTACACCTTC
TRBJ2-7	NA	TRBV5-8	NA	CASSLGGRQYF	TGTGCCAGCAGCTTGGGGGGCAGGCAGTACTTC
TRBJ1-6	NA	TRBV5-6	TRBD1	CASSPDRGDPNSPLHF	TGTGCCAGCAGCCCGGACAGGGGGGACCCCAATTCACCCCTCCACTTT
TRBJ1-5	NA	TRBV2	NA	CASSDFGNQPQHF	TGTGCCAGCAGTGACTTTGGCAATCAGCCCCAGCATTTT
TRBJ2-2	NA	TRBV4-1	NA	CASSPRDYMDYTGELFF	TGCGCCAGCAGCCCCAGGGATTATATGGATTACACCGGGGAGCTGTTTTTT
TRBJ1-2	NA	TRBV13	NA	CASSPSQTSRGSGYTF	TGTGCCAGCAGCCCAAGCCAGACATCTAGGGGAAGTGGCTACACCTTC
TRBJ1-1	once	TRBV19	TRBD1	CASSIVGQGAGNTEAFF	TGTGCCAGTAGTATAGTGGGACAGGGGGCAGGTAACACTGAAGCTTTCTTT
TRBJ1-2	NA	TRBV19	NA	CASSPPAGTLNRYGYTF	TGTGCCAGTAGTCCCCCGGCCGGGACACTCAATCGCTATGGCTACACCTTC
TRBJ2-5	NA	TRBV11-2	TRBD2	CASSLQSGGIQETQYF	TGTGCCAGCAGCTTACAAAGCGGGGGCATACAAGAGACCCAGTACTTC
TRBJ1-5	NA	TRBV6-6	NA	CASSYEGGNQPQHF	TGTGCCAGCAGTTACGAGGGGGGCAATCAGCCCCAGCATTTT
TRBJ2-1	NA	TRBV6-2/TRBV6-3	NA	CASSYSGFRNKQFF	TGTGCCAGCAGTTACTCCGGGTTTAGGAATAAGCAGTTCTTC
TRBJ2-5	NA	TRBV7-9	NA	CASSTSSRETQYF	TGTGCCAGCAGCACTTCTAGTAGAGAGACCCAGTACTTC
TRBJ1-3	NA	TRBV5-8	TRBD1	CASSPWDRGFGNTIYF	TGTGCCAGCAGCCCATGGGACAGGGGCTTCGGAAACACCATATATTTT
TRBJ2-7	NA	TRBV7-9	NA	CASSLQGYEQYF	TGTGCCAGCAGCTTACAGGGCTACGAGCAGTACTTC
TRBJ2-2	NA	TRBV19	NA	CASSSGGADTGELFF	NA
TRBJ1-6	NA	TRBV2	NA	CASRGSPNSPLHF	TGTGCCAGCCGGGGATCCCCTAATTCACCCCTCCACTTT
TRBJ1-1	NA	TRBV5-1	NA	CASSPLVAVNTEAFF	TGCGCCAGCAGCCCCCTGGTGGCAGTGAACACTGAAGCTTTCTTT
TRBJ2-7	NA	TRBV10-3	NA	CAISGTASHYEQYF	TGTGCCATCAGTGGGACAGCTAGTCACTACGAGCAGTACTTC
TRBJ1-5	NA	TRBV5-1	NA	CASSLGQSNQPQHF	TGCGCCAGCAGCTTGGGTCAGTCTAATCAGCCCCAGCATTTT
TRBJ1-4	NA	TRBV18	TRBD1	CASSPRYGTDNEKLFF	TGTGCCAGCTCACCACGGTACGGGACAGACAACGAAAAACTGTTTTTT
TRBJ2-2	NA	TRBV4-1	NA	CASSQVAGSTGELFF	TGCGCCAGCAGCCAAGTCGCAGGTAGCACCGGGGAGCTGTTTTTT
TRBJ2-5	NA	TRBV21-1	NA	CAREGTSGGQGLETQYF	TGTGCCAGAGAAGGGACTAGCGGGGGCCAGGGTTTAGAGACCCAGTACTTC
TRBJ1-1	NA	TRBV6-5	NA	CASSYSKGTRNTEAFF	TGTGCCAGCAGTTACTCGAAAGGGACAAGGAACACTGAAGCTTTCTTT
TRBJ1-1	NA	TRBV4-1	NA	CASSQDHRMGEAFF	TGCGCCAGCAGCCAAGATCACAGAATGGGTGAAGCTTTCTTT
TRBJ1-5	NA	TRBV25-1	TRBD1	CASRGQGTNQPQHF	TGTGCCAGCCGGGGACAGGGGACGAATCAGCCCCAGCATTTT
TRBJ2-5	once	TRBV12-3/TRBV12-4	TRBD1	CASSLGWGQGYF	TGTGCCAGCAGTTTAGGTTGGGGACAGGGGTACTTC
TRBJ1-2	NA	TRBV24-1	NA	CATSDMGLRTLFYGYTF	TGTGCCACCAGTGATATGGGACTGAGAACTCTTTTCTATGGCTACACCTTC
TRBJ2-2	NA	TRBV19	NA	CASSIRPTTGELFF	TGTGCCAGTAGTATCCGTCCTACCACCGGGGAGCTGTTTTTT
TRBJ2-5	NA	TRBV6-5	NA	CASSYSREIGETQYF	TGTGCCAGCAGTTACTCGAGAGAAATCGGGGAGACCCAGTACTTC
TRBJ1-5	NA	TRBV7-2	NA	CASSPDRSSNQPQHF	TGTGCCAGCAGCCCGGACAGAAGTAGCAATCAGCCCCAGCATTTT
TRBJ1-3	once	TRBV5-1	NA	CASSFSGSPISGNTIYF	TGCGCCAGCAGCTTTTCAGGGTCCCCCATCTCTGGAAACACCATATATTTT
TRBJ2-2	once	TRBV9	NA	CASSRGTGELFF	TGTGCCAGCAGCCGAGGTACCGGGGAGCTGTTTTTT
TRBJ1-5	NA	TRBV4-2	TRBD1	CASSQVQGGNQPQHF	TGTGCCAGCAGCCAAGTCCAGGGGGGCAATCAGCCCCAGCATTTT
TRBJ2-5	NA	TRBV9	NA	CASSVDGGGQETQYF	TGTGCCAGCAGCGTAGACGGGGGAGGTCAAGAGACCCAGTACTTC
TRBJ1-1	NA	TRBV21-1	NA	CASSKVGSPGLAFF	TGTGCCAGCAGCAAAGTGGGTAGTCCAGGTCTGGCTTTCTTT
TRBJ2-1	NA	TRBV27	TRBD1	CASSADRGNPYNEQFF	TGTGCCAGCAGTGCGGACAGGGGGAACCCCTACAATGAGCAGTTCTTC
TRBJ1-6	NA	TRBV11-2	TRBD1	CASSLEGQGDSPLHF	TGTGCCAGCAGCTTAGAGGGACAGGGTGATTCACCCCTCCACTTT
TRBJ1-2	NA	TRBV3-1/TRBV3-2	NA	CASSGPGQMFFLGGYTF	TGTGCCAGCAGCGGCCCAGGACAGATGTTCTTCCTAGGAGGCTACACCTTC
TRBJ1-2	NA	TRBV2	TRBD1	CASETGAVYGYTF	TGTGCCAGCGAGACAGGGGCCGTCTATGGCTACACCTTC
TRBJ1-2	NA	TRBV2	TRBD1	CASSGTGGNYGYTF	TGTGCCAGCAGTGGGACAGGAGGAAACTATGGCTACACCTTC
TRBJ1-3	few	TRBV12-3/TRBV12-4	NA	CASTRTAGNTIYF	TGTGCCAGCACTCGGACAGCTGGAAACACCATATATTTT
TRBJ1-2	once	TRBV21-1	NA	CASSITEYGYTF	TGTGCCAGCAGCATTACAGAGTATGGCTACACCTTC
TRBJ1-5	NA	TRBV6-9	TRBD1	CASIAGGNANQPQHF	TGTGCCAGCATAGCAGGGGGGAATGCGAATCAGCCCCAGCATTTT
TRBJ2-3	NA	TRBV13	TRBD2	CASSARPGTSGATLSTDTQYF	TGTGCCAGCAGCGCTCGTCCCGGGACTAGCGGGGCAACACTTAGCACAGATACGCAGTATTTT